This T cell receptor beta chain was identified in a study of monozygotic twins with inflammatory bowel disease. Study-level points and caveats: Whether twins were concordant or discordant made no difference to repertoire similarity, possibly from limited power.

On this clonotype: Its antigen is undetermined.

Total RNA was isolated from whole blood without T cell sorting. Per sample, reverse transcription was split into eight reactions. UMIs that had a 6-nucleotide sample barcode were put in using template switching. For each CDR3 protein, TCRdb gives one entry from its re-call of the 5' RACE reads, without DNA. The specimen's table records under 150,000 distinct CDR3 sequences. Sequencing was performed on blood. This TCR was sampled from a human donor with ulcerative colitis or Crohn's disease, or a healthy co-twin of an affected twin (not recorded which).

The CDR3 protein is CSARGEGGLNSPLHF. The rearrangement uses TRBV20-1 and TRBJ1-6; TCRdb designates TRBD1, a call that cannot be tested without DNA. Germline V gene sequence: CDR1 DFQATT, CDR2 SNEGSKA (reference sequence). The CDR3 sequence is 15 residues long.